Sequencing of this TCR beta chain was carried out in a study of PD-1 blockade in classical Hodgkin lymphoma (dated by TCRdb to the early 2020s). Looking at the study overall: Nivolumab dosing was 3 mg/kg intravenously every 2 weeks, continuing until either disease progression or unacceptable toxicity. The study used CyTOF and TCR beta sequencing to define a peripheral blood immune signature of response to PD-1 blockade in classical Hodgkin lymphoma.

Taken from the germline V gene (reference sequence), the CDR1 and CDR2 loops are GTSNPN and SVGIG. For this chain, trimming is 8 bases at the V end and 4 bases at the J end, and the number of junction bases without a gene match is 9. The CDR3 goes from the cysteine to the phenylalanine over 13 residues. The read is trimmed to its CDR3 DNA, 39 bases read in frame from base 1. The time point tag for this specimen amounts to: cycle 4 day 1 (C4D1), after more than 5 weeks of nivolumab. Every trial patient had relapsed following autologous stem cell transplantation, and prior brentuximab vedotin exposure was what differed among cohorts A, B and C. The trial cohort was composed of under 70 patients with relapsed/refractory classical Hodgkin lymphoma, for whom complete response, partial response or progressive disease was recorded as best overall response. In the multi-cohort phase II CheckMate 205 trial, trial patients received single-agent nivolumab. An independent review committee assessed best overall response by applying the 2007 International Working Group response criteria. PBMCs from the trial were collected at three points: immediately before nivolumab initiation (C1D1), and during therapy at cycle 2 day 1 and cycle 4 day 1. Peripheral blood was collected in 8 mL Vacutainer Cell Preparation Tubes, from which PBMCs were isolated by centrifugation and then cryopreserved.

Genomic DNA was isolated using the Qiagen DNeasy kit from unsorted PBMCs as well as from negatively selected CD4+ and CD8+ fractions. Amplification of TCR beta CDR3 regions was done by immunoSEQ multiplex PCR with primers that anneal to V and J segments. A synthetic immune receptor repertoire was used to minimize amplification bias, and any remaining bias was removed computationally after sequencing. In the authors' own workflow: Repertoire diversity was quantified as the Shannon entropy index using custom Python scripts. The unsorted, CD4+ and CD8+ repertoires were each analyzed separately, with the exception of combined analyses, where CD4+ and CD8+ sequences were merged in silico. A clone counted as expanded when the clone's frequency after treatment rose at least 2-fold relative to C1D1, and clones undetected at baseline were given a pseudocount of 0.5. Clones with 0 or 1 copy at C1D1 were classified as singleton clones, and clones with 2 or more copies were classified as non-singleton clones. Clones expanded in unsorted samples were assigned a CD4+, CD8+ or unknown annotation through matching of protein sequences in sorted samples from the same patient. Wilcoxon tests on paired samples were used to test changes in diversity from C1D1 to C4D1. Held by TCRdb, this immuneACCESS table contains in-frame sequences only and omits some clones. Under half of the omission traces to an unresolved V gene where checked; the cause of the rest is unknown. That table supplies the V and J calls and clone size; D and trimming were determined from the DNA. Across this sample there are about 50,000 clones, with around 74% seen only once. The ten largest clones take up 12% of the sample.

Remarks on this clone: It has no known antigen specificity. Base qualities are not recorded, but no much larger clone differs from it by a single base.

The paper as a whole reports these results and caveats: Trial patients with a complete response had baseline diversity similar to that of newly diagnosed patients, while partial responders and progressors had significantly lower diversity. By C4D1, a significant rise was seen in CD4+ TCR diversity but not in CD8+ TCR diversity (p=0.0027 vs p=0.16), and the rise was most apparent among complete responders (p=0.02). Baseline TCR diversity was reported as lower in newly diagnosed patients than in healthy donors, and lower still in relapsed/refractory patients. Lower diversity was observed in patients in whom nivolumab was started less than 1 year after ASCT, and these patients were excluded from later analyses so that confounding by immune reconstitution would be avoided. The study was limited to a single clinical trial cohort, and causes of repertoire differences, possibly disease activity or prior therapy, remained undefined.

This sample comprised peripheral blood mononuclear cells (PBMCs), obtained before the fourth cycle of nivolumab. The TCR was taken from a human donor with classical Hodgkin lymphoma. Rearrangement joined TRBV30 to TRBJ1-2; 8 central nucleotides agree with TRBD1. The CDR3 region: CASRRDRPYGYTF. The nucleotides are TGTGCCAGTCGCCGGGACAGGCCCTATGGCTACACCTTC.